The rows below give T cell receptor beta chains drawn from one sample of a study of type 1 and type 2 diabetes patients. TCRdb re-analysed the multiplex PCR reads in MiXCR, keeping a single row per CDR3 protein. This sample has under 300,000 distinct CDR3 sequences, with 45% to 60% found just once. The sample was peripheral blood mononuclear cells (PBMCs). The source is a man between 18 and 35 years old with type 2 diabetes. CDR3s include the opening cysteine and the closing phenylalanine or tryptophan.

CASSRGQGSVDTQYF,TRBJ2-3,TRBV5-1
CASSQAGGVETQYF,TRBJ2-5,TRBV4-1
CASSLESSEAFF,TRBJ1-1,TRBV5-6
CASSYEGRDYGYTF,TRBJ1-2,TRBV6-2/TRBV6-3
CASSVGQGQGVFEQYF,TRBJ2-7,TRBV9
CASSPNPGHSPNEKLFF,TRBJ1-4,TRBV9
CASSEGATLNEQFF,-,TRBV6-2/TRBV6-3
CSVRTGLNYGYTF,TRBJ1-2,TRBV29-1
CAWGLTAAGINEKLFF,TRBJ1-4,TRBV30
CAWSATSQGLGYTF,TRBJ1-2,TRBV30
CASSPASGSTDTQYF,TRBJ2-3,TRBV28
CASSGGAADYGYTF,TRBJ1-2,TRBV6-1
CASSPTLAGDYNEQFF,TRBJ2-1,TRBV12-3/TRBV12-4
CASSLVTSGDYEQYF,TRBJ2-7,TRBV7-2
CASSPYDRPLSWSSGNTIYF,TRBJ1-3,TRBV7-8
CASSGASVIYEQYF,TRBJ2-7,TRBV2
CASSQKETQYF,TRBJ2-5,TRBV3-1